This section outlines one TCR beta chain sequence together with its context. Its antigen is unidentified. The data stem from a study of Tregs in tolerant kidney transplant recipients. Germline CDR1 reads SGHAT; CDR2 reads FQDESV (reference sequence). The CDR3 has 15 residues. Trimming pared 1 base from V and 4 bases from J, leaving 11 bases between. Measured with immunoSEQ multiplex PCR; TCRdb has only the in-frame clones, and not every one. The profile shows just under 20,000 clones, about two thirds of them singletons. Sequencing was carried out using Tregs from blood cultured with allogeneic cells. The source is a human donor in good health. The chain combines TRBV11-1 with TRBJ2-1; TRBD1 or TRBD2 may be the D gene (5 bases each). The chain's CDR3 is CASSLGSGAYNEQFF. In DNA, the CDR3 is TGTGCCAGCAGCTTAGGATCCGGGGCTTACAATGAGCAGTTCTTC.